The T cell receptor (beta chain) described here comes from a study of T cells after posttransplantation cyclophosphamide. A marrow graft followed busulfan-fludarabine conditioning, with cyclophosphamide on days +3 and +4. A remark on this clone: Its antigen is not known.

Repertoires were generated with immunoSEQ multiplex PCR, while TCRdb's copy carries only in-frame clones and drops some. The sample comprises 2,000 to 2,500 clones, approximately 76% of which are singletons, and over 50% rests with the top ten. General observations from the study: TRB overlap between skin or GI tissue T cells and blood was limited. Later post-transplant blood repertoires were often dominated by donor CD8+ memory clones. After PTCy, TRB diversity resembled that of CNI/methotrexate controls.

The sequence was obtained from a male patient younger than 45 who received an allogeneic stem cell transplant from a related donor, was CMV-positive, and had no GVHD. Part of the T cells may come from the graft donor. Sequences were derived from CD8+ T cells sorted from PBMCs, sampled approximately 35 weeks after a stem cell transplant with posttransplant cyclophosphamide.

CDR3 sequence reads: CASSFSGRAMLGAQYF. CDR3 DNA sequence: TGTGCCAGCAGTTTTTCGGGCAGGGCCATGCTTGGTGCCCAGTACTTC. The chain uses TRBV27 and TRBJ2-5, with D perhaps matching TRBD1 (5 bases). CDR3 length: 16 amino acids. The ends were cut back, 3 bases at V and 9 bases at J, with 23 bases in the middle. CDR1 is MNHEY and CDR2 is SMNVEV in the germline V gene (reference sequence).